Each of the 32 T cell receptor beta chains below was sequenced from the same sample in a study of Graves' ophthalmopathy and Graves' hyperthyroidism. Beta-chain TCR CDR3 regions were amplified from RNA transcripts. First-round RT-PCR used HTBI primers; second-round multiplex PCR followed. Via MiXCR, TCRdb re-called the multiplex PCR reads, giving one row per CDR3 protein. The table lists a few hundred thousand distinct CDR3 sequences, approximately 18% of them singletons. Material: peripheral blood. These receptors originate from an adult woman with stable Graves' hyperthyroidism.

This clonotype was found many times. The chain links TRBV28 to TRBJ2-7; 11 bases line up with TRBD2. Looked up from germline, CDR1 is MDHEN and CDR2 is SYDVKM. CDR3 length: 14 amino acids. V shed 3 bases and J 4 bases; nucleotides not matched to a gene: 2. The CDR3 protein is CASSLVAGGYEQYF. For the CDR3, the DNA is TGTGCCAGCAGTTTGGTAGCGGGAGGGTACGAGCAGTACTTC. The whole variable domain, filled in from reference TRBV28 and TRBJ2-7, reads DVKVTQSSRYLVKRTGEKVFLECVQDMDHENMFWYRQDPGLGLRLIYFSYDVKMKEKGDIPEGYSVSREKKERFSLILESASTNQTSMYLCASSLVAGGYEQYFGPGTRLTVT.

The table lists this clonotype with many counts. The rearrangement joins TRBV6-2 or TRBV6-3 to TRBJ1-5; the D is unclear. Per the germline V gene, CDR1 is MNHEY and CDR2 is SVGEGT. Between the trimmed V and J ends, which lost 2 bases and 4 bases, there was a span of 6 bases. The CDR3 has 13 residues. This chain's CDR3 is CASSYGPNQPQHF. CDR3 DNA sequence: TGTGCCAGCAGTTACGGGCCGAATCAGCCCCAGCATTTT.

V usage is TRBV13 and J usage is TRBJ2-7; TRBD1 agrees at 7 bases. Germline V lookup: CDR1 PRHDT, CDR2 FYEKMQ (reference sequence). The V gene end was trimmed by 5 bases and the J gene end by 4 bases; junction bases not matched to a gene: 14. This CDR3 contains 16 residues. The CDR3 sequence is CASSPLGDRAEYEQYF. The CDR3 DNA reads TGTGCCAGCAGCCCTCTAGGAGACAGGGCGGAATACGAGCAGTACTTC.

This clonotype was detected many times. The J gene is TRBJ2-7, the V gene TRBV12-3 or TRBV12-4; the D is unclear. V was trimmed by 9 bases and J by 4 bases, leaving 7 bases between them. The CDR3 sequence is 10 residues long. The CDR3 DNA reads as TGTGCCAGGTGGGGTTACGAGCAGTACTTC. It encodes CARWGYEQYF.

This clonotype was detected many times. This chain links TRBV11-3 with TRBJ2-7; 7 nucleotides line up with TRBD2. Trimming cost V 5 bases and J 2 bases; bases outside gene matches: 15. The CDR3 spans 17 residues. The germline gives CDR1 SGHNT, CDR2 YENEEA. CDR3 amino acids: CASSKLSLRETAYEQYF. The CDR3 coding sequence is TGTGCCAGCAGCAAACTTTCTCTGCGGGAGACCGCCTACGAGCAGTACTTC.

There are many counts of this clonotype. This chain links TRBV12-3 or TRBV12-4 with TRBJ2-2; TRBD1 matches at 9 bases. With V trimmed by 7 bases and J by 5 bases, 8 bases remained unmatched. The CDR3 is 15 amino acids. For the CDR3, the DNA is TGTGCCAGCACCACAGGGGGCCACGAGACCGGGGAGCTGTTTTTT. Translating it yields CASTTGGHETGELFF.

This clonotype was seen ten or more times. Germline and junction disagree at one end, which may indicate a read error. CDR3 residues: CASSQEIRTAKYGYTF. The CDR3 coding sequence is TGCGCCAGCAGCCAAGAAATCAGGACAGCTAAGTATGGCTACACCTTC. The V and J genes are TRBV4-1 and TRBJ1-2; TRBD1 might be the D (6 bases). The length of the CDR3 is 16 residues. Germline loops: CDR1 MGHRA, CDR2 YSYEKL.

This clonotype was picked up many times. V is TRBV6-2 or TRBV6-3 and J is TRBJ2-7; D might be TRBD2 (5 bases). Germline lookup yields CDR1 MNHEY and CDR2 SVGEGT. This CDR3 region has 14 residues. V was pared by 0 bases and J by 6 bases, with 12 bases between. The CDR3 loop reads CASSYSLGVGEQYF. The CDR3 DNA sequence: TGTGCCAGCAGTTACTCACTAGGAGTTGGCGAGCAGTACTTC.

This clonotype has at least ten counts. This sequence joins TRBV24-1 and TRBJ2-7, with 9 bases matching TRBD1. In germline, CDR1 is KGHDR, CDR2 SFDVKD. J lost 5 bases, V lost 4 bases, and 5 bases had no gene match. The length of the CDR3 is 14 residues. CDR3 DNA: TGTGCCACCAGTGACAGGGACAGGGACAACGAGCAGTACTTC. Translation: CATSDRDRDNEQYF.

This clonotype was counted ten times or more. The V gene is TRBV7-2, the J gene TRBJ2-5; TRBD2 is a possible D gene (5 bases). The CDR3 length is 15 residues. The V gene's germline CDR1 is SGHTA and CDR2 FQGNSA. Trimming pared 1 base from V and 2 bases from J, leaving 11 bases between. The chain's CDR3 is CASSLVATNQETQYF. The CDR3 DNA is TGTGCCAGCAGCTTAGTTGCGACTAATCAAGAGACCCAGTACTTC.

The chain employs TRBV2 and TRBJ2-7; 7 nucleotides align to TRBD2. Looked up from germline, CDR1 is SNHLY and CDR2 is FYNNEI. The CDR3 totals 13 residues. With 8 bases clipped from V and 2 bases from J, the junction kept 6 bases outside the gene matches. Here the CDR3 reads CASCSGQTYEQYV. CDR3 bases: TGTGCCAGCTGTAGCGGGCAAACCTACGAGCAGTACGTC.

The sample holds many counts of this clonotype. J is TRBJ1-2 and V is TRBV10-3; TRBD1 is a possible D gene (6 bases). Germline CDR1 ENHRY, CDR2 SYGVKD. The V end was cut by 2 bases, the J end by 9 bases, with 10 bases between. This CDR3 is built from 12 residues. In DNA, the CDR3 is TGTGCCATCAGTGAGCCGCAGGGGAGCTACACCTTC. This translates into CAISEPQGSYTF.

Of note for this clonotype: A read error is possible here, since a much larger clone lies one base away. The rearrangement links TRBV18 to TRBJ2-7, with TRBD2 as a possible D gene (6 bases). V was pared by 2 bases and J by 5 bases, with 16 bases between. The germline CDR1 and CDR2 sequences are KGHSH and LQKENI. CDR3 length: 15 amino acids. The CDR3 is CASSPARASVHEQYF. The CDR3 region has the DNA TGTGCCAGCTCACCAGCCCGGGCTAGCGTCCACGAGCAGTACTTC.

There are many counts of this clonotype. V gene TRBV15 combines with J gene TRBJ2-4; no reliable D call. V lost 8 bases, J lost 2 bases, and 13 bases lay in between. The CDR3 contains 14 residues. Germline-derived CDR1 and CDR2 are LNHNV and YYDKDF (reference sequence). Here the CDR3 reads CATRNGFTKNIQYF. The CDR3 bases are TGTGCCACCCGGAACGGGTTTACCAAAAACATTCAGTACTTC.

This chain links TRBV7-3 with TRBJ2-5; TRBD1 or TRBD2 may be the D gene (6 bases each). V lost 2 bases and J 1 base, leaving 11 bases between the germline ends. This CDR3 is built from 15 residues. Germline CDR1 and CDR2: SGHTA and FQGTGA. The CDR3 DNA follows: TGTGCCAGCAGCTTAGGACAGCGGGTCCAAGAGACCCAGTACTTC. It yields the protein CASSLGQRVQETQYF.

This clonotype was counted many times. DNA for the CDR3: TGTGCCAGCAGTTTTGTGGGACAGGGATTGAACACTGAAGCTTTCTTT. It is translated as CASSFVGQGLNTEAFF. The V gene is TRBV27, the J gene TRBJ1-1, with 9 nucleotides matching TRBD1. This CDR3 has 16 residues. The germline V gene has CDR1 MNHEY and CDR2 SMNVEV (reference sequence). V was clipped by 3 bases and J by 0 bases; unmatched bases: 5.

This clonotype was counted many times. The chain links TRBV6-1 to TRBJ1-2, with a possible D match to TRBD1 (5 bases). Trimming cost V 4 bases and J 7 bases, with 10 bases left between them. Germline lookup yields CDR1 MNHNS and CDR2 SASEGT. The CDR3 contains 12 residues. The CDR3 bases are TGTGCCAGCAGTGTGGCAGGGATTGGCTACACCTTC. It translates to CASSVAGIGYTF.

This clonotype was observed at least ten times. The rearrangement links TRBV7-9 to TRBJ1-5, with a possible D match to TRBD1 (6 bases). V gave up 1 base and J gave up 4 bases, with 8 bases separating them. This CDR3 has 14 residues. CDR1 is SEHNR and CDR2 is FQNEAQ in the germline V gene (reference sequence). The CDR3, as DNA: TGTGCCAGCAGCTTAGGTGGACAGAATCAGCCCCAGCATTTT. Its protein product is CASSLGGQNQPQHF.

The chain employs TRBV6-1 and TRBJ1-1, with 7 bases lining up with TRBD1. The CDR3 covers 12 residues. The V gene's germline CDR1 is MNHNS and CDR2 SASEGT. Trimming removed 3 bases from V and 10 bases from J; junction bases left unmatched: 5. The CDR3 reads CASSETGRPAFF. For the CDR3, the DNA is TGTGCCAGCAGTGAGACAGGGCGGCCAGCTTTCTTT.

This clonotype was seen repeatedly, ten times or more. The V call is TRBV18, the J call TRBJ1-6; D not certain. Trimming shortened V by 2 bases and J by 5 bases, and 16 bases separated the two germline ends. CDR3 length: 17 residues. CDR1 is KGHSH, CDR2 LQKENI, per germline. The CDR3 nucleotides read TGTGCCAGCTCACCAGCGCGGCCTACGCATGATAATTCACCCCTCCACTTT. It is translated as CASSPARPTHDNSPLHF.

This clonotype was counted at least ten times. One end of the junction is discordant with germline, which a read error may explain. The chain employs TRBV7-7 and TRBJ1-1; no clear D. CDR1 and CDR2 from the germline V gene are SSHAT and FNYEAQ (reference sequence). This CDR3 contains 13 residues. CDR3 DNA: TGTGCTAGCAGCCCCAGCGTAGGTACCGAAGCTTTCTTT. Its translation: CASSPSVGTEAFF.

This clonotype was counted at least ten times. A read error may be the cause here, since a much bigger clone is one base away. The J gene is TRBJ1-2, the V gene TRBV19, with D unresolved. V lost 3 bases and J 1 base, leaving 15 bases between the germline ends. This CDR3 contains 16 residues. From germline, CDR1 is LNHDA and CDR2 SQIVND (reference sequence). CDR3 in DNA: TGTGCCAGTAGTATTAGCGGCGGAGCGGTTAACTATGGCTACACCTTC. Translating gives CASSISGGAVNYGYTF.

This clonotype was found many times. V gene TRBV12-3 or TRBV12-4 combines with J gene TRBJ2-7; the match to TRBD2 covers 9 bases. This CDR3 comprises 16 residues. V lost 2 bases to trimming and J lost 2 bases; unmatched junction nucleotides: 7. The CDR3 spells CASSLRVAGVPYEQYF. CDR3 in DNA: TGTGCCAGCAGTTTAAGGGTAGCGGGAGTCCCCTACGAGCAGTACTTC.

This clonotype was detected ten times or more. The rearrangement joins TRBV12-3 or TRBV12-4 to TRBJ1-1; 7 bases align to TRBD1. The CDR3 contains 16 residues. Unmatched junction bases numbered 9, after V lost 4 bases and J lost 1 base. CDR3 in amino acids: CASSSVGDSKNTEAFF. For the CDR3, the DNA is TGTGCCAGCAGTTCCGTAGGGGACAGCAAGAACACTGAAGCTTTCTTT.

The CDR3 nucleotides are TGTGCCAGCAAGGGGGTAGCGAACTACGAGCAGTACTTC. Its protein is CASKGVANYEQYF. The chain joins TRBV6-1 to TRBJ2-7; the D gene is possibly TRBD1 (6 bases). The CDR3 is made up of 13 amino acids. Germline loops: CDR1 MNHNS, CDR2 SASEGT. Trimming left V 7 bases short and J 3 bases short, with 13 bases between.

The sample holds many counts of this clonotype. J is TRBJ2-2 and V is TRBV20-1; no definite D call. The germline V gene has CDR1 DFQATT and CDR2 SNEGSKA (reference sequence). Trimming stripped 5 bases from V and 5 bases from J, with 6 bases between. There are 11 residues in the CDR3. CDR3 residues: CSAPGTGELFF. In DNA, the CDR3 is TGCAGTGCTCCTGGGACCGGGGAGCTGTTTTTT.

This clonotype was seen just once. The J gene is TRBJ1-1, the V gene TRBV6-4; perhaps TRBD1 as D (6 bases). CDR3 length equals 13 residues. V was pared by 5 bases and J by 4 bases, with 11 bases between. CDR1 MRHNA and CDR2 SNTAGT come from the germline V gene. The CDR3 nucleotides read TGTGCCAGCAGTCAGGGACAATCCACTGAAGCTTTCTTT. Encoded protein: CASSQGQSTEAFF.

This clonotype was observed at least ten times. This chain's CDR3 is CASSLPLTEAFF. DNA of the CDR3: TGTGCCAGCAGCCTCCCGCTCACTGAAGCTTTCTTT. The V call is TRBV28, the J call TRBJ1-1; D not resolved. The CDR3 length is 12 residues. Between the trimmed V and J ends, which lost 6 bases and 4 bases, there was a span of 9 bases. Germline V lookup: CDR1 MDHEN, CDR2 SYDVKM.

This clonotype was counted a few times. The V call is TRBV6-5, the J call TRBJ2-3, with D possibly TRBD1 on 7 matching bases. There are 15 residues in the CDR3. The germline gives CDR1 MNHEY, CDR2 SVGAGI. Trimming cost V 0 bases and J 4 bases, with 11 bases left between them. CDR3 bases: TGTGCCAGCAGTTACTCGCCAGGGGGGCCAGATACGCAGTATTTT. It codes for CASSYSPGGPDTQYF.

This clonotype was seen repeatedly, ten times or more. The chain couples TRBV29-1 to TRBJ1-2; the match to TRBD1 covers 7 bases. The germline V gene has CDR1 SQVTM and CDR2 ANQGSEA. Unmatched junction bases numbered 5, after V lost 0 bases and J lost 4 bases. CDR3 length: 14 residues. CDR3 nucleotides: TGCAGCGTTGAAGAAGACAGGGTGACCTATGGCTACACCTTC. This sequence encodes CSVEEDRVTYGYTF.

This clonotype has at least ten counts. The chain employs TRBV6-1 and TRBJ2-5; TRBD1 aligns across 9 bases. From germline, CDR1 is MNHNS and CDR2 SASEGT. V was pared by 5 bases and J by 3 bases, with 7 bases of the junction left unmatched. The CDR3 has 15 amino acids. CDR3 nucleotide sequence: TGTGCCAGCAGTCGTACAGGGGGCGCGAAAGAGACCCAGTACTTC. This translates into CASSRTGGAKETQYF.

The table lists this clonotype with many counts. The V gene is TRBV7-9, the J gene TRBJ1-6; TRBD1 agrees at 7 bases. Germline CDR1 and CDR2: SEHNR and FQNEAQ (reference sequence). CDR3 size: 14 residues. Losses at the gene ends were 4 bases for V and 7 bases for J; bases not matched to a gene: 4. The CDR3 reads CASSSGQPNSPLHF. The DNA for the CDR3 is TGTGCCAGCAGCTCGGGACAGCCAAATTCACCCCTCCACTTT. The entire variable domain, with the rest obtained from reference TRBV7-9 and TRBJ1-6, is as follows: DTGVSQNPRHKITKRGQNVTFRCDPISEHNRLYWYRQTLGQGPEFLTYFQNEAQLEKSRLLSDRFSAERPKGSFSTLEIQRTEQGDSAMYLCASSSGQPNSPLHFGNGTRLTVT.